This T cell receptor (beta chain) came from a study of OX40 agonist ivuxolimab in advanced cancers. Study-wide results and caveats: Circulating CD4+ and CD8+ T cells showed clonal expansion by week 6 at 0.1 to 3.0 mg/kg.

CDR1 SGHKS and CDR2 YYEKEE come from the germline V gene (reference sequence). The CDR3 covers 14 residues. V was clipped by 5 bases and J by 2 bases; unmatched bases: 4. Sequencing was performed with immunoSEQ multiplex PCR; in TCRdb, only in-frame clones are kept and a portion is missing. The sample lists tens of thousands of clones; 92% were seen once. Concerning this clone: Its antigen is currently unknown.

The sampling schedule covered blood at baseline, cycle 4 day 1, and cycle 7 day 1. The sample in question was CD4+ or CD8+ T cells sorted from blood, obtained in a trial of the OX40 agonist ivuxolimab. The V and J genes are TRBV5-5 and TRBJ1-5, with 7 bases identical to TRBD1. The receptor comes from an adult with an advanced solid tumor such as melanoma, head and neck, liver or kidney cancer. The CDR3 sequence is CASREGGGNQPQHF. The CDR3 DNA follows: TGTGCCAGCAGGGAAGGGGGCGGCAATCAGCCCCAGCATTTT.